Detailed here is one TCR beta chain. These data originate in a study of blood T cell repertoires in COVID-19. Looking at the study overall: Acute-phase and convalescent COVID-19 samples originated in the United States, Italy and Spain.

Assay: immunoSEQ multiplex PCR; the TCRdb copy retains only in-frame clones and omits some. Seen here are about 140,000 clones, 84% observed once, and the top ten hold 8.5% to 9%. The V gene's germline CDR1 is MDHEN and CDR2 SYDVKM. The CDR3 has 14 residues. The ends were cut back, 7 bases at V and 2 bases at J, with 13 bases in the middle. This receptor was obtained from a man aged 25 to 40 with COVID-19, enrolled during active disease. V is TRBV28 and J is TRBJ2-3; no definite D call. The sequenced material came from peripheral blood. CDR3 in DNA: TGTGCCAGCACCCCCCTGGCAGACACAGATACGCAGTATTTT. Its translation: CASTPLADTDTQYF. Based on the CDR3 plus reference TRBV28 and TRBJ2-3, the full variable domain is DVKVTQSSRYLVKRTGEKVFLECVQDMDHENMFWYRQDPGLGLRLIYFSYDVKMKEKGDIPEGYSVSREKKERFSLILESASTNQTSMYLCASTPLADTDTQYFGPGTRLTVL.